The source of this T cell receptor (beta chain) is a study of lymphopenia after photon versus proton radiotherapy (dated by TCRdb to 2018 to 2020). For context, the study as a whole: The study compared the immunological effects of photon versus proton radiation therapy in patients with gastrointestinal tumors who developed high-grade lymphopenia. The goal of the study was to characterize the differences between the two radiation modalities in how they affect the immune system. The cohort comprised approximately 21 patients with gastrointestinal tumors who received either photon or proton therapy and then developed lymphopenia. Study-level results and caveats: The survival association was examined only in patients who died, and the authors described better survival with proton therapy as a possibility, not as a demonstrated result. Proton-treated patients stayed relatively stable during treatment, while photon-treated patients lost naive T cells and TCR diversity and gained effector/memory populations. After the lymphocyte count nadir, repertoires from photon-treated patients showed oligoclonal expansion, particularly of CD8+ Temra cells, and this expansion drove the decline in diversity. Across the cohort, a larger post-nadir drop in TCR diversity was inversely correlated with overall survival time among patients who died.

Libraries came from the immunoSEQ multiplex PCR assay. T cell repertoires were profiled by deep sequencing of rearranged TCR beta loci, alongside multiparametric flow cytometry. TCRdb retrieved this table from immuneACCESS and kept in-frame rearrangements only. Not all clones are present; in checked studies, unresolved V genes account for under half, and no reason is known for the remainder. The sample includes around 59,000 clones, with approximately 84% observed a single time. The ten largest clones represent approximately 2% of the sample. For this clone: There is no known antigen for this receptor. Nothing much larger sits one base from this clone, and base qualities are not available.

Per the germline V gene, SGDLS is the CDR1 and YYNGEE is the CDR2. The CDR3 covers 14 residues, taking in both the cysteine and the phenylalanine. Here the CDR3 DNA is all that survives: 42 bases in frame from base 1. V and J are truncated by 4 bases and 3 bases respectively, leaving an intervening sequence of 11 bases. The sequence was collected from a man aged 55-75 years with pancreatic cancer. The chain couples TRBV9 to TRBJ1-3; the D gene assignment is ambiguous. The sequences come from peripheral blood, collected from a patient treated with proton-based radiotherapy. The CDR3 region: CASSLPKDGNTIYF. The nucleotide sequence is TGTGCCAGCAGCCTGCCAAAGGATGGAAACACCATATATTTT. Reference TRBV9 and TRBJ1-3 proteins supply the regions before and after the CDR3; the full variable domain is: DSGVTQTPKHLITATGQRVTLRCSPRSGDLSVYWYQQSLDQGLQFLIQYYNGEERAKGNILERFSAQQFPDLHSELNLSSLELGDSALYFCASSLPKDGNTIYFGEGSWLTVV.